These 5 T cell receptor beta chains came from one sample sequenced in a study of cytomegalovirus exposure and HLA in healthy donors. The PCR employed 60 Vbeta primers together with 13 Jbeta primers. The assay was immunoSEQ multiplex PCR, and TCRdb's table has in-frame clones only and misses some. This table holds approximately 190,000 clones, 82% found once. Sample: PBMCs. Receptor source: a boy aged 2 to 9 in good health and CMV-seronegative.

The J gene is TRBJ2-5, the V gene TRBV9; 8 bases are a match to TRBD2. Near its end, the DNA agrees better with TRBJ2-7, so the J call may be wrong. Germline values: CDR1 SGDLS, CDR2 YYNGEE. The CDR3 has 15 amino acids. The CDR3 DNA reads TGTGCCAGCAGCGTAGGAGGAGCGGGGGTGTACGAGCAGTACTTC. This codes for CASSVGGAGVYEQYF.

This chain links TRBV19 with TRBJ2-1; 7 bases are a match to TRBD1. There are 14 residues in the CDR3. Germline values: CDR1 LNHDA, CDR2 SQIVND (reference sequence). J was trimmed by 5 bases and V by 7 bases; bases with no gene match: 8. The CDR3 DNA is TGTGCCAGTACCTTAACCGGGACAGACAATGAGCAGTTCTTC. It specifies CASTLTGTDNEQFF.

Here the CDR3 reads CASSLLAYRVSNQPQHF. CDR3 nucleotide sequence: TGTGCCAGCAGCTTACTGGCTTACAGGGTCAGCAATCAGCCCCAGCATTTT. J is TRBJ1-5 and V is TRBV7-3; D possibly corresponds to TRBD1 (6 bases). Per germline, CDR1 SGHTA and CDR2 FQGTGA. With 2 bases removed from V and 1 base from J, the gap between germline ends came to 15 bases. This CDR3 is built from 17 residues.

V and J are TRBV10-1 and TRBJ1-1; TRBD1 agrees at 9 bases. Per germline, CDR1 WNHNN and CDR2 SYGVQD (reference sequence). The length of the CDR3 is 21 residues. V lost 7 bases, J lost 3 bases, and 27 bases stayed unmatched. In DNA, the CDR3 is TGCGCCAGCACCTTCGACCGGGACAGGGTTCAGAGATTTAAAGGCCACACTGAAGCTTTCTTT. As protein: CASTFDRDRVQRFKGHTEAFF.

The J gene is TRBJ2-3, the V gene TRBV5-1, with a possible D match to TRBD1 (5 bases). The CDR3 runs to 14 residues. Trimming shortened V by 0 bases and J by 6 bases, and 11 bases separated the two germline ends. Germline CDR1 is SGHRS and CDR2 is YFSETQ. The chain's CDR3 is CASSLVQGVDTQYF. The CDR3, as DNA: TGCGCCAGCAGCTTGGTCCAGGGCGTGGATACGCAGTATTTT.